These 18 T cell receptor beta chains came from one sample sequenced in a study of T cell responses to AZD1222 COVID-19 vaccine. TCRdb's copy holds only in-frame clones and misses some; the assay was immunoSEQ multiplex PCR. This sample has roughly 120,000 clones, with 80% to 95% found just once. This specimen was peripheral blood, taken 28 days after the second AZD1222 dose. The receptors originated from an adult who received the AZD1222 COVID-19 vaccine.

This chain joins TRBV13 and TRBJ1-2; D is perhaps TRBD1 (6 bases). This CDR3 is built from 14 residues. V lost 5 bases, J lost 4 bases, and 14 bases lay in between. Per germline, CDR1 PRHDT and CDR2 FYEKMQ (reference sequence). CDR3 amino acids: CASSQGGQSYGYTF. The CDR3 DNA reads TGTGCCAGCAGCCAAGGAGGACAGTCCTATGGCTACACCTTC.

The gene calls are TRBV19 and TRBJ2-1; possibly TRBD1 or TRBD2 for D (5 bases each). Germline CDR1 LNHDA, CDR2 SQIVND (reference sequence). This CDR3 is built from 16 residues. V was shortened by 5 bases and J by 6 bases, with 20 bases between the two germline ends. This CDR3 reads CASSPRLGQGANEQFF. The CDR3 DNA follows: TGTGCCAGTAGTCCCCGCCTAGGGCAGGGAGCCAATGAGCAGTTCTTC.

This chain uses TRBV11-1 with TRBJ2-7; 7 bases are shared with TRBD2. This CDR3 contains 16 residues. CDR1 and CDR2 from the germline V gene are SGHAT and FQDESV (reference sequence). Trimming at V came to 4 bases and at J to 1 base, leaving 10 bases not matched to a gene. Written as DNA, the CDR3 is TGTGCCAGCAGCTATAGGGGTAGCGGGCATTCCTACGAGCAGTACTTC. It encodes CASSYRGSGHSYEQYF.

This chain connects TRBV10-1 to TRBJ1-6; D might be TRBD1 (5 bases). There are 16 residues in the CDR3. The germline V and J ends were trimmed by 0 bases and 7 bases, with 13 bases remaining between them. Germline loops: CDR1 WNHNN, CDR2 SYGVQD (reference sequence). Here the CDR3 reads CASSESDNTANSPLHF. The CDR3 DNA reads as TGCGCCAGCAGTGAGTCGGACAACACTGCCAATTCACCCCTCCACTTT.

This chain joins TRBV7-6 and TRBJ1-5, with TRBD1 identical over 10 bases. The trim removed 4 bases at V and 5 bases at J, leaving 5 bases unmatched. There are 15 residues in the CDR3. The germline V gene encodes CDR1 SGHVS and CDR2 FNYEAQ. This CDR3 reads CASSSGDRGHQPQHF. The DNA of the CDR3 is TGTGCCAGCAGCTCTGGGGACAGGGGCCATCAGCCCCAGCATTTT.

The J gene is TRBJ2-7, the V gene TRBV2; D unclear. CDR1 and CDR2 (germline): SNHLY, FYNNEI. The CDR3 has 12 amino acids. V lost 6 bases to trimming and J lost 5 bases, with 11 bases between them. The CDR3 sequence is CASRVLENEQYF. In nucleotides, the CDR3 is TGTGCCAGCAGGGTTTTGGAGAACGAGCAGTACTTC.

The chain carries TRBV4-1 and TRBJ1-3; 7 positions agree with TRBD1. CDR3 length: 15 residues. The germline gives CDR1 MGHRA, CDR2 YSYEKL. The V and J ends lost 4 bases and 4 bases, in that order; junction bases with no gene match: 7. In DNA, the CDR3 is TGCGCCAGCAGCCTATTTGGGACAGAAGGAAACACCATATATTTT. Residues: CASSLFGTEGNTIYF.

This chain joins TRBV18 and TRBJ2-7; either TRBD1 or TRBD2 may fit D (5 bases each). Looked up from germline, CDR1 is KGHSH and CDR2 is LQKENI. V was pared by 3 bases and J by 5 bases, with 14 bases between. This CDR3 region has 14 residues. CDR3 nucleotides: TGTGCCAGCTCACCGCCCGGGACCCGCCACGAGCAGTACTTC. Translation: CASSPPGTRHEQYF.

This rearrangement joins TRBV13 to TRBJ2-1; TRBD2 aligns across 8 bases. The V segment lost 2 bases and the J segment 9 bases; nucleotides outside the gene matches: 3. The CDR3 sequence is 13 residues long. In germline, CDR1 is PRHDT, CDR2 FYEKMQ (reference sequence). CDR3 sequence reads: CASSLLSGVEQFF. The DNA of the CDR3 is TGTGCCAGCAGCTTACTTAGCGGGGTTGAGCAGTTCTTC.

This rearrangement joins TRBV2 to TRBJ1-5; 10 nucleotides line up with TRBD1. The CDR3 has 14 residues. The germline V gene has CDR1 SNHLY and CDR2 FYNNEI. With V trimmed by 6 bases and J by 7 bases, 6 bases remained unmatched. The chain's CDR3 is CASRRQGASQPQHF. In DNA form, the CDR3 reads TGTGCCAGCAGGAGACAGGGGGCGAGCCAGCCCCAGCATTTT.

In its sample, this clone was seen once. The chain employs TRBV29-1 and TRBJ2-5; D might be TRBD1 (7 bases). V was pared by 4 bases and J by 1 base, with 10 bases between. Germline V gives CDR1 SQVTM, CDR2 ANQGSEA. CDR3 size: 13 residues. CDR3 amino acids: CSVVEGAQETQYF. For the CDR3, the DNA is TGCAGCGTTGTGGAGGGGGCCCAAGAGACCCAGTACTTC.

The gene calls are TRBV4-1 and TRBJ2-1; tentatively, D is TRBD1 or TRBD2 (5 bases each). CDR3 length equals 12 residues. Trimming took 2 bases from V and 10 from J, leaving 9 bases between them. Germline lookup yields CDR1 MGHRA and CDR2 YSYEKL. The CDR3 loop is CASSQFGGEQFF. CDR3 bases: TGCGCCAGCAGCCAATTTGGGGGAGAGCAGTTCTTC.

The chain carries TRBV5-1 and TRBJ2-5, with no clear D. Trimming took off 0 bases at V and 2 bases at J, with 8 bases between the two ends. The CDR3 length is 14 residues. Germline V gene data show CDR1 as SGHRS and CDR2 as YFSETQ. CDR3 in amino acids: CASSLGQRQETQYF. DNA for the CDR3: TGCGCCAGCAGCTTGGGACAACGGCAAGAGACCCAGTACTTC. The full variable domain, in which reference TRBV5-1 and TRBJ2-5 provide the parts outside the CDR3, is KAGVTQTPRYLIKTRGQQVTLSCSPISGHRSVSWYQQTPGQGLQFLFEYFSETQRNKGNFPGRFSGRQFSNSRSEMNVSTLELGDSALYLCASSLGQRQETQYFGPGTRLLVL.

The V gene is TRBV2, the J gene TRBJ1-4; D call uncertain. Germline V gives CDR1 SNHLY, CDR2 FYNNEI. The CDR3 is 15 amino acids. V lost 0 bases to trimming and J lost 7 bases, with 12 bases between them. CDR3 nucleotide sequence: TGTGCCAGCAGTGAAGCAGGGAGTCGAGGTGAAAAACTGTTTTTT. Translated, it gives CASSEAGSRGEKLFF.

The chain employs TRBV6-5 and TRBJ1-5; a weak D match, TRBD1 (5 bases). V dropped 6 bases and J dropped 12 bases, with 18 bases sitting between them. Germline V lookup: CDR1 MNHEY, CDR2 SVGAGI. This CDR3 is 13 amino acids long. In DNA, the CDR3 is TGTGCCAGCAGATCCGCTCCCAGGGCCCACCAGCATTTT. As protein: CASRSAPRAHQHF.

The chain uses TRBV7-9 and TRBJ1-2; D not resolved. The germline V gene has CDR1 SEHNR and CDR2 FQNEAQ (reference sequence). The V and J ends lost 1 base and 7 bases respectively, with 7 bases between them. The CDR3 extends over 12 amino acids. DNA of the CDR3: TGTGCCAGCAGCTTAGGGCCCCTTGGCTACACCTTC. Translating gives CASSLGPLGYTF. Variable domain in full (rest from reference TRBV7-9 and TRBJ1-2): DTGVSQNPRHKITKRGQNVTFRCDPISEHNRLYWYRQTLGQGPEFLTYFQNEAQLEKSRLLSDRFSAERPKGSFSTLEIQRTEQGDSAMYLCASSLGPLGYTFGSGTRLTVV.

This chain connects TRBV12-3 or TRBV12-4 to TRBJ1-2; D is uncertain. The germline V and J ends were trimmed by 4 bases and 4 bases, with 7 bases remaining between them. The CDR3 is made up of 12 amino acids. CDR3 loop: CASSSGSYGYTF. In DNA, the CDR3 is TGTGCCAGCAGTTCTGGATCCTATGGCTACACCTTC.

V and J are TRBV28 and TRBJ1-1, with TRBD1 matching over 10 bases. Germline V lookup: CDR1 MDHEN, CDR2 SYDVKM. Trimming took 5 bases from V and 0 from J; bases not matched to a gene: 6. CDR3 length: 16 residues. This chain's CDR3 is CASSGRQGALNTEAFF. Written as DNA, the CDR3 is TGTGCCAGCAGTGGTCGACAGGGGGCCTTGAACACTGAAGCTTTCTTT.